This record looks at one T cell receptor beta chain sequence and its context. The sample belongs to a study of control samples from healthy donors and cancer patients. Trimming removed 7 bases from V and 4 bases from J, with 16 bases in between. Germline V gene lookup returns CDR1 LNHDA and CDR2 SQIVND (reference sequence). This CDR3 region has 14 residues. Sequencing used immunoSEQ multiplex PCR; TCRdb keeps in-frame clones, though not all of them. The profile shows 95,000 to 150,000 clones, 88% of them singletons. The specimen was blood. V is TRBV19 and J is TRBJ1-2; D is undetermined. This TCR was sampled from a man aged 35-49 years in good health. The CDR3 protein is CASMQGIFGYGYTF. The CDR3 DNA reads TGTGCCAGTATGCAAGGCATATTCGGCTATGGCTACACCTTC.